Each of the 16 T cell receptor beta chains below was sequenced from the same sample in a study of early T cells in non-severe SARS-CoV-2 infection. TCRdb reprocessed the 5' RACE reads with MiXCR, giving one entry per CDR3 protein. The sample lists fewer than 65,000 distinct CDR3 sequences; almost 9.5% were seen once. Sequencing was performed on whole blood. The receptor set was obtained from an adult who was a healthcare worker with PCR-confirmed SARS-CoV-2 infection or an uninfected control (not recorded which).

The chain is built from TRBV27 and TRBJ2-6; D ambiguous. The V gene lost 5 bases and the J gene lost 0 bases, with 11 bases spanning the gap. The CDR3 is 16 amino acids. Germline V gene lookup returns CDR1 MNHEY and CDR2 SMNVEV (reference sequence). CDR3: CASSLRPTSGANVLTF. CDR3 DNA sequence: TGTGCCAGCAGTCTCCGACCGACCTCTGGGGCCAACGTCCTGACTTTC.

J is TRBJ2-1 and V is TRBV30; 9 bases agree with TRBD2. CDR1 GTSNPN and CDR2 SVGIG come from the germline V gene (reference sequence). The CDR3 is made up of 15 amino acids. V gave up 1 base and J gave up 1 base; unmatched junction bases: 2. CDR3 region: CAWSETSGSYNEQFF. The CDR3 region has the DNA TGTGCCTGGAGTGAGACTAGCGGATCCTACAATGAGCAGTTCTTC.

This clonotype was seen at least ten times. The chain couples TRBV20-1 to TRBJ1-2; D is possibly TRBD1 (5 bases). Germline V gene sequence: CDR1 DFQATT, CDR2 SNEGSKA (reference sequence). The ends were cut back, 0 bases at V and 1 base at J, with 15 bases in the middle. This CDR3 region has 16 residues. The CDR3 protein is CSAREGAGPYNYGYTF. DNA for the CDR3: TGCAGTGCTAGAGAAGGGGCAGGACCTTATAACTATGGCTACACCTTC.

The sample holds a few counts of this clonotype. This chain joins TRBV25-1 and TRBJ1-6, with 11 nucleotides matching TRBD1. V shed 6 bases and J 6 bases; nucleotides not matched to a gene: 10. Germline CDR1 and CDR2: MGHDK and SYGVNS. The CDR3 has 17 amino acids. CDR3 in amino acids: CASRRTGGAPANSPLHF. DNA of the CDR3: TGTGCCAGCAGAAGGACAGGGGGCGCACCTGCTAATTCACCCCTCCACTTT.

There are many counts of this clonotype. This chain uses TRBV18 with TRBJ1-2; D is possibly TRBD1 (5 bases). Trimming left V 2 bases short and J 10 bases short, with 26 bases between. Germline V gives CDR1 KGHSH, CDR2 LQKENI. The CDR3 has 17 residues. The CDR3 nucleotides read TGTGCCAGCTCACCATTTGAGGGACGGTGGATAGGTACCTTCTACACCTTC. Its protein is CASSPFEGRWIGTFYTF.

The chain recombines TRBV12-3 or TRBV12-4 with TRBJ1-6; D gene unclear. This CDR3 has 15 amino acids. V shed 0 bases and J shed 9 bases, with 12 bases lying between them. This CDR3 is CASSLAATHSSPLHF. For the CDR3, the DNA is TGTGCCAGCAGTTTAGCTGCGACACACAGTTCACCCCTCCACTTT.

Many counts were recorded for this clonotype. The V call is TRBV11-2, the J call TRBJ2-2; D is undetermined. V was pared by 8 bases and J by 1 base, with 11 bases between. The germline V gene encodes CDR1 SGHAT and CDR2 FQNNGV. The CDR3 runs 14 residues. Here the CDR3 reads CASAGQMNTGELFF. CDR3 nucleotide sequence: TGTGCCAGCGCCGGGCAGATGAACACCGGGGAGCTGTTTTTT.

The V gene is TRBV24-1, the J gene TRBJ1-5; unclear D gene. The CDR3 contains 11 residues. Deletions cut 11 bases from V and 9 bases from J, with 13 bases between. Germline V gives CDR1 KGHDR, CDR2 SFDVKD. The CDR3 here is CAKSRIRPQHF. The CDR3 region has the DNA TGTGCCAAGAGTCGAATACGGCCCCAGCATTTT.

This sequence joins TRBV24-1 and TRBJ2-2; a weak D match, TRBD1 (5 bases). Germline values: CDR1 KGHDR, CDR2 SFDVKD. Trimming took 1 base from V and 1 from J, leaving 9 bases between them. The CDR3 length is 16 residues. CDR3 sequence (DNA): TGTGCCACCAGTGATTTCGGTCAGGGGAACACCGGGGAGCTGTTTTTT. It translates to CATSDFGQGNTGELFF.

This clonotype was seen at least ten times. The gene calls are TRBV18 and TRBJ1-5; tentative D call: TRBD1 (5 bases). V gave up 3 bases and J gave up 0 bases, with 12 bases separating them. Germline lookup yields CDR1 KGHSH and CDR2 LQKENI. This CDR3 region has 16 residues. The CDR3 coding sequence is TGTGCCAGCTCACCGCAGGGCGCTTATAGCAATCAGCCCCAGCATTTT. It translates to CASSPQGAYSNQPQHF. The whole variable domain, filled in from reference TRBV18 and TRBJ1-5, reads NAGVMQNPRHLVRRRGQEARLRCSPMKGHSHVYWYRQLPEEGLKFMVYLQKENIIDESGMPKERFSAEFPKEGPSILRIQQVVRGDSAAYFCASSPQGAYSNQPQHFGDGTRLSIL.

V and J are TRBV6-6 and TRBJ1-1, with a possible D match to TRBD1 (5 bases). Trimming pared 2 bases from V and 4 bases from J, leaving 8 bases between. Germline V gives CDR1 MNHNY, CDR2 SVGAGI (reference sequence). This CDR3 is built from 13 residues. CDR3 loop: CASSYIGGTEAFF. The CDR3 region has the DNA TGTGCCAGCAGTTACATCGGGGGCACTGAAGCTTTCTTT.

The genes are TRBV10-3 and TRBJ1-2, with D possibly TRBD1 on 5 matching bases. CDR3 length equals 16 residues. The germline CDR1 and CDR2 sequences are ENHRY and SYGVKD. V dropped 0 bases and J dropped 7 bases, with 18 bases sitting between them. As DNA, the CDR3 is TGTGCCATCAGTGAGTCTTCTGGCAGGGATAGGGCTGGCTACACCTTC. Translated: CAISESSGRDRAGYTF.

This clonotype was seen many times. The genes are TRBV7-6 and TRBJ1-6; 9 nucleotides match TRBD1. This CDR3 is built from 21 residues. Germline V lookup: CDR1 SGHVS, CDR2 FNYEAQ. Trimming removed 1 base from V and 0 bases from J; junction bases left unmatched: 13. The DNA for the CDR3 is TGTGCCAGCAGCTTAGATTTGGGACAGGGCCCTAAGAGCTCCTATAATTCACCCCTCCACTTT. Translating gives CASSLDLGQGPKSSYNSPLHF.

The chain has TRBV2 and TRBJ2-7; TRBD1 is a possible D gene (6 bases). Germline lookup yields CDR1 SNHLY and CDR2 FYNNEI. The CDR3 sequence is 14 residues long. The V gene lost 5 bases and the J gene lost 5 bases, with 16 bases spanning the gap. As DNA, the CDR3 is TGTGCCAGCAGTCCCGGGACACTCACCCACGAGCAGTACGTC. It is translated as CASSPGTLTHEQYV.

The chain couples TRBV20-1 to TRBJ1-3, with D perhaps TRBD1 (5 bases). V gave up 4 bases and J gave up 7 bases, with 11 bases separating them. This CDR3 comprises 12 residues. Germline-derived CDR1 and CDR2 are DFQATT and SNEGSKA (reference sequence). CDR3 bases: TGCAGTGCTACGCTGGACAAGAACACCATATATTTT. Amino acids: CSATLDKNTIYF.

This clonotype was seen repeatedly, ten times or more. The chain combines TRBV11-2 with TRBJ2-1; 9 bases are shared with TRBD1. Trimming cost V 5 bases and J 3 bases; bases outside gene matches: 5. Germline V gene sequence: CDR1 SGHAT, CDR2 FQNNGV. The CDR3 is made up of 15 amino acids. The CDR3 protein is CASSPGTGYYNEQFF. The CDR3 coding sequence is TGTGCCAGCAGCCCCGGGACAGGGTACTACAATGAGCAGTTCTTC.